This is a list of T cell receptor beta chains from one sample in a study of monozygotic twins with inflammatory bowel disease. One entry per CDR3 protein, without DNA, is what TCRdb gives after re-calling the 5' RACE reads. The table lists about 160,000 distinct CDR3 sequences. Specimen: blood. The receptors originated from a human donor with ulcerative colitis or Crohn's disease, or a healthy co-twin of an affected twin (not recorded which). CDR3s include the opening cysteine and the closing phenylalanine or tryptophan.

v_call	j_call	cdr3_aa
TRBV7-2	TRBJ2-2	CASSSSSGTVGTGELFF
TRBV28	TRBJ2-5	CASRHPGRGRLSETQYF
TRBV29-1	TRBJ2-1	CSVEDQVRGDEQFF
TRBV10-1	TRBJ2-3	CASSAPSREAQYF
TRBV5-4	TRBJ2-3	CASSGGLAGGVGTDTQYF
TRBV28	TRBJ1-4	CASSVQGANEKLFF
TRBV24-1	TRBJ2-1	CATSDQALSYNEQFF
TRBV6-1	TRBJ2-7	CASSPPSGRHYEQYF
TRBV30	TRBJ2-7	CAWSVAQIYEQYF
TRBV7-3	TRBJ2-1	CASSQESSYNEQFF
TRBV7-8	TRBJ2-7	CASSPYRDLITYEQYF
TRBV24-1	TRBJ2-3	CATSDPTSGSPDTQYF
TRBV28	TRBJ1-6	CASSLGLFSSLHF
TRBV27	TRBJ2-7	CASSLSISGYEQYF
TRBV4-3	TRBJ1-2	CASSQETGWGGYTF
TRBV7-8	TRBJ1-5	CASSPLGGLNQPQHF
TRBV12-3/TRBV12-4	TRBJ1-1	CASSSKGLMNTEAFF
TRBV28	TRBJ2-1	CATIEGRNEQFF
TRBV4-1	TRBJ2-7	CASSRTTDAEQYF
TRBV5-6	TRBJ2-1	CASSWSHEQFF
TRBV18	TRBJ1-1	CASSADVRGTEAFF
TRBV5-1	TRBJ1-6	CASSLGQVYNSPLHF
TRBV18	TRBJ2-7	CASSPGTGFYEQYF
TRBV6-2/TRBV6-3	TRBJ2-5	CASSFRTPGQGIQETQYF
TRBV20-1	TRBJ1-4	CSAVDRATNEKLFF
TRBV7-9	TRBJ2-1	CASSLGTGANEQFF
TRBV15	TRBJ1-2	CATSRAGTADGYTF
TRBV5-1	TRBJ1-5	CASSLQGLQNQPQHF